The 11 T cell receptor beta chains presented below share a single source sample, sequenced in a study of read filtering for tumor transcriptome and immune sequencing. The library was built from approximately 400 ng RNA with molecular barcoded adaptors for alpha/delta and beta/gamma chains. Each CDR3 protein is one row after TCRdb ran MiXCR on the reads. This sample yields fewer than 100,000 distinct CDR3 sequences, of which roughly an eighth are seen a single time; 15% belongs to the top ten. What was sequenced was a population of CD138-negative cells sorted from bone marrow. These receptors were taken from a donor over 35 with multiple myeloma.

The V call is TRBV6-5, the J call TRBJ2-1, with 8 bases that match TRBD2. The CDR3 loop spans 11 amino acids. Germline V gives CDR1 MNHEY, CDR2 SVGAGI. Germline trimming cut 6 bases from V and 9 bases from J; bases unmatched to any gene: 1. CDR3 sequence (DNA): TGTGCCAGCAGGAGCGGGAGTGAGCAGTTCTTC. Encoded protein: CASRSGSEQFF.

The CDR3 coding sequence is TGTGCTAGTGGCCCGGGACAGGCAAATCAGCCCCAGCATTTT. Its protein product is CASGPGQANQPQHF. V usage is TRBV12-5 and J usage is TRBJ1-5; TRBD1 matches at 8 bases. V was pared by 6 bases and J by 4 bases, with 5 bases of the junction left unmatched. Germline V gene sequence: CDR1 LGHNT, CDR2 FRNRAP. The CDR3 length is 14 residues.

This clonotype was seen repeatedly, ten times or more. This chain uses TRBV5-1 with TRBJ1-1; the D gene is possibly TRBD1 (6 bases). The CDR3 runs 16 residues. V was clipped by 2 bases and J by 0 bases, with 14 bases between them. CDR1 and CDR2 (germline): SGHRS, YFSETQ. The CDR3 here is CASSLEAGTLNTEAFF. The CDR3 DNA reads TGCGCCAGCAGCTTAGAAGCCGGGACATTGAACACTGAAGCTTTCTTT.

This clonotype was seen many times. V gene TRBV6-5 combines with J gene TRBJ2-1, with a tentative D call TRBD2 (6 bases). CDR3 length: 14 residues. Germline CDR1 is MNHEY and CDR2 is SVGAGI. The germline V and J ends were trimmed by 0 bases and 9 bases, with 12 bases remaining between them. Here the CDR3 DNA reads TGTGCCAGCAGTTACTCTCGGGAGTATGGTGAGCAGTTCTTC. It specifies CASSYSREYGEQFF.

This clonotype has a count of ten or more. V usage is TRBV12-3 or TRBV12-4 and J usage is TRBJ1-1; D remains ambiguous. Trimming removed 6 bases at V and 3 bases at J, with 14 bases between. This CDR3 has 14 amino acids. CDR3: CASSHPVRYTEAFF. The CDR3 coding sequence is TGTGCCAGCAGCCACCCCGTGAGGTACACTGAAGCTTTCTTT.

This clonotype has at least ten counts. J is TRBJ2-5 and V is TRBV11-1; D may be TRBD2 (5 bases). Germline V lookup: CDR1 SGHAT, CDR2 FQDESV (reference sequence). Trimming took 5 bases from V and 2 from J, leaving 9 bases between them. CDR3 length: 13 residues. The CDR3 protein is CASSLSVQETQYF. The DNA for the CDR3 is TGTGCCAGCAGCCTTAGCGTACAAGAGACCCAGTACTTC.

This clonotype came up once. With a much larger clone just one base away, this may be a read error. The J gene is TRBJ2-3, the V gene TRBV6-2 or TRBV6-3; D not resolved. The length of the CDR3 is 14 residues. Germline CDR1 is MNHEY and CDR2 is SVGEGT. As DNA, the CDR3 is TGTGCCAGCAGACGACGAGGCAAAACAGATACGCAGTCTTTT. This sequence encodes CASRRRGKTDTQSF.

This clonotype was counted ten times or more. The genes are TRBV5-1 and TRBJ2-7; 8 positions agree with TRBD2. V gave up 4 bases and J gave up 5 bases; unmatched junction bases: 8. Germline CDR1 is SGHRS and CDR2 is YFSETQ. The CDR3 spans 14 residues. The CDR3 here is CASSREGQGHEQYF. The DNA for the CDR3 is TGCGCCAGCAGCCGGGAGGGCCAGGGTCACGAGCAGTACTTC.

The table lists this clonotype with a few counts. V gene TRBV11-3 combines with J gene TRBJ2-2; 8 nucleotides match TRBD2. The CDR3 loop spans 16 amino acids. Germline V lookup: CDR1 SGHNT, CDR2 YENEEA. J gave up 7 bases and V 1 base, and 8 bases lay outside the gene matches. CDR3 nucleotide sequence: TGTGCCAGCAGCTTAGTCTGGCGGGAGGACATCGGGGAGCTGTTTTTT. Translating it yields CASSLVWREDIGELFF.

The chain links TRBV5-1 to TRBJ2-5, with 9 bases matching TRBD2. V lost 2 bases to trimming and J lost 1 base; unmatched junction nucleotides: 6. This CDR3 region has 16 residues. Per germline, CDR1 SGHRS and CDR2 YFSETQ. The CDR3 loop is CASSFNSGSTQETQYF. The CDR3 bases are TGCGCCAGCAGCTTTAATAGCGGGAGTACCCAAGAGACCCAGTACTTC.

With regard to this clonotype: This may be a read error, as it is one base from a much larger clone. The J gene is TRBJ2-2, the V gene TRBV6-1; D uncertain. CDR1 and CDR2 (germline): MNHNS, SASEGT. The CDR3 loop spans 15 amino acids. The CDR3 nucleotides read TGTGCCAGCAGTGAAGCGCGACGGAACACCGAGGAGCTGTTTTTT. Amino acid sequence: CASSEARRNTEELFF.